This record covers a single TCR beta chain. This clone was seen just once. What this receptor recognizes is not known. Base quality data are lacking; no much larger clone is found one base away. The CDR3 starts with the cysteine, ends with the phenylalanine, and has 16 residues. This entry keeps only the CDR3 DNA: 48 bases, framed from base 1. The sample comes from a study of T cell responses to AZD1222 COVID-19 vaccine (dated by TCRdb to about 2021). In the study overall: A total of more than 230 trial participants underwent TCR sequencing, of whom around 210 had received two doses of AZD1222 and around 26 had received two doses of the MenACWY control vaccine. Trial participants were enrolled by age into 18-55, 56-69 and 70-plus year subgroups, with approximately 160, 26 and 62 TCR-sequenced participants respectively. What the authors observed across the whole study: Epitopes outside the regions mutated in the B.1.351 and B.1.1.7 variants were reportedly recognized by nearly half of the unique spike-specific TCRs. In the small 56-69-year group, the increase in depth fell short of significance, most likely because of low power. Because no day 14 peak-response samples were available, repertoires were characterized only after the peak T cell response. CD4 TCRs associated with the vaccine covered the entire spike protein, and the dominant responses were in regions 160-218 and 743-854. Conclusions about previously exposed vaccinees are limited because only five to seven AZD1222 recipients were SARS-CoV-2 seropositive at baseline. Participants were mostly white British and included more females than males, and it was suggested by the authors that clonal diversity may have been underestimated. After two AZD1222 doses, spike-specific TCR breadth and depth were significantly higher than at day 0 and than in MenACWY recipients.

The CDR3 regions of human TCRbeta chains were analyzed by immunosequencing. The paper's processing steps were these. TCRs in the repertoires were matched against a reference library of SARS-CoV-2-specific TCRs that had been generated with the MIRA antigen-specificity platform. Breadth was defined as the fraction of unique TCRs that were SARS-CoV-2-associated. Depth was defined as the fraction of total T cells that were SARS-CoV-2-associated. Using the MIRA data, every spike-specific TCR was mapped to the spike region that the TCR reacted to and assigned to either a CD4 or a CD8 class. Log10-transformed breadth and depth values were compared by one-way ANOVA with Sidak's multiple comparisons tests. In TCRdb, the immuneACCESS table is reduced to in-frame sequences with V and J assigned. These tables do not hold every clone; where another copy was compared, an unresolved V gene accounts for under half, and the others remain unexplained. V, J and clone size were drawn from that table, and D and trimming were deduced from the DNA. Recorded for this sample are some 180,000 clones; 92% of them occurred a single time. Of the sample, about 1.9% is held by the ten largest clones.

The time point label, as the study defines it: about 28 days (+/-7) after the second vaccine dose. Because spike-specific TCR depth and breadth did not differ between the two schedules, AZD1222 recipients who got a second dose at roughly 4 weeks were pooled with those who got a second dose at roughly 12 weeks. Vaccinee samples came from UK trials COV001 and COV002, including a single-blind randomized controlled phase 2/3 trial of AZD1222 (ChAdOx1 nCoV-19) in healthy adults. For TCRbeta chain sequencing, PBMC samples from trial participants were taken at day 0 and at day 28 after the second dose. The sequences come from peripheral blood, collected 28 days after the second AZD1222 dose. The TCR comes from an adult who received the AZD1222 COVID-19 vaccine. The chain couples TRBV21-1 to TRBJ2-5. TRBV21-1 is a listed pseudogene. At the DNA level, the sequence is TGTGCCAGCAGCTCATCAGAGCCGGGACACCAAGAGACCCAGTACTTC. Its coded protein is CASSSSEPGHQETQYF.